The rows below give T cell receptor beta chains drawn from one sample of a study of blood T cell repertoires in COVID-19. Sequencing was performed with immunoSEQ multiplex PCR; in TCRdb, only in-frame clones are kept and a portion is missing. The data hold some 170,000 clones, with roughly 86% observed a single time. Specimen: peripheral blood. Receptors were obtained from a woman in her fifties or sixties with acute or convalescent COVID-19. Each CDR3 is given with its conserved first and last residue. D genes are given only for firm matches. Rows give clone size only sometimes, using once, few, many, or a class for an expanded clone.

J gene,V gene,clone size,D gene,CDR3 DNA,CDR3 protein
TRBJ2-3,TRBV11-3,NA,TRBD2,TGTGCCAGCAGCTTGGGAATTCTCCGAGGACTAGCGGGAAACACAGATACGCAGTATTTT,CASSLGILRGLAGNTDTQYF
TRBJ1-5,TRBV19,few,NA,TGTGCCAGTAGTATTATGGCCAGCAATCAGCCCCAGCATTTT,CASSIMASNQPQHF
TRBJ2-3,TRBV5-8,NA,TRBD1,TGTGCCAGCAGCTTCGACAGGGACCGAATAGATACGCAGTATTTT,CASSFDRDRIDTQYF
TRBJ2-1,TRBV5-1,NA,TRBD2,TGCGCCAGCAGCTTAGCGGGAGGGCCCTCTGATGAGCAGTTCTTC,CASSLAGGPSDEQFF
TRBJ2-2,TRBV2,NA,NA,TGTGCCAGCACGAGGGAAACCGGGGAGCTGTTTTTT,CASTRETGELFF
TRBJ1-4,TRBV29-1,NA,NA,TGCAGCGTTTCTATCGGTCCCTGGTTTGAAAAACTGTTTTTT,CSVSIGPWFEKLFF
TRBJ1-1,TRBV6-5,once,NA,TGTGCTACCCTCTACGGGGGGGTCGGGAACACTGAAGCTTTCTTT,CATLYGGVGNTEAFF
TRBJ2-7,TRBV11-3,NA,NA,TGTGCCAGCAGGGGGGGGCCTAGAAGTGGGCAGTACTTC,CASRGGPRSGQYF
TRBJ2-7,TRBV6-5,NA,TRBD1,TGTGCCAGCAGGGGTGGGACAGCACCTTACGAGCAGTACTTC,CASRGGTAPYEQYF
TRBJ2-5,TRBV7-9,once,TRBD2,TGTGCCAGCAGCTTAGGGGGACTAGCGGGAGCTGAGACCCAGTACTTC,CASSLGGLAGAETQYF
TRBJ1-1,TRBV6-5,NA,TRBD1,TGTGCCAGCAGCCCACAGGGGGACACTGAAGCTTTCTTT,CASSPQGDTEAFF
TRBJ2-2,TRBV19,once,NA,TGTGCCAGTCAAGGGAGATCGGGGTCGAACACCGGGGAGCTGTTTTTT,CASQGRSGSNTGELFF
TRBJ1-5,TRBV5-6,NA,NA,TGTGCCAGCAGCTTAGGGTGGGGGGGCAATCAGCCCCAGCATTTT,CASSLGWGGNQPQHF
TRBJ2-1,TRBV5-1,NA,NA,TGCGCCAGCAGCTTGGATGTGGTTAGCTCCTACAATGAGCAGTTCTTC,CASSLDVVSSYNEQFF
TRBJ1-6,TRBV7-8,NA,NA,TGTGCCAGCAGCTTAGTTGAGTATAATTCACCCCTCCACTTT,CASSLVEYNSPLHF
TRBJ2-5,TRBV11-2,NA,TRBD1,TGTGCCAGCAGCTTAAGACCGGGACAGAACCAAGAGACCCAGTACTTC,CASSLRPGQNQETQYF
TRBJ1-1,TRBV7-2,NA,TRBD1,TGTGCCAGCAGCTTAGCCGGGACAGGGAAAGCTTTCTTT,CASSLAGTGKAFF
TRBJ2-7,TRBV2,once,NA,TGTGCCAGCAGAGAGGCCCGTACCCAAAGGATGGGTGGGCAGTACTTC,CASREARTQRMGGQYF
TRBJ1-1,TRBV7-2,NA,TRBD1,TGTGCCAGCAGCATACGACAGGGGGAACGCGAAGCTTTCTTT,CASSIRQGEREAFF
TRBJ1-6,TRBV10-1,NA,NA,TGCGCCAGCAGTGAGTCCCAGTATTCACCCCTCCACTTT,CASSESQYSPLHF
TRBJ1-1,TRBV6-6,NA,NA,TGTGCCAGCAGTTACTCCTTATTCGGTGACACTGAAGCTTTCTTT,CASSYSLFGDTEAFF
TRBJ2-2,TRBV7-8,NA,NA,TGTGCCAGCAGCACACACACCGGGGAGCTGTTTTTT,CASSTHTGELFF
TRBJ1-2,TRBV24-1,NA,TRBD1,TGTGCCACCAGTGACCCTACAGGGGTCTATGGCTACACCTTC,CATSDPTGVYGYTF
TRBJ1-1,TRBV12-3/TRBV12-4,NA,NA,TGTGCCAGCATCCTCAGGGGCTTAGAAGCTTTCTTT,CASILRGLEAFF
TRBJ2-3,TRBV6-1,NA,NA,TGTGCCAGCAGTGACGGGCCGACCCCGGGGACGCAGTATTTT,CASSDGPTPGTQYF
TRBJ2-5,TRBV5-1,NA,TRBD2,TGCGCCAGCAGCTTAAACGGCGGGGGGGAAGAGACCCAGTACTTC,CASSLNGGGEETQYF